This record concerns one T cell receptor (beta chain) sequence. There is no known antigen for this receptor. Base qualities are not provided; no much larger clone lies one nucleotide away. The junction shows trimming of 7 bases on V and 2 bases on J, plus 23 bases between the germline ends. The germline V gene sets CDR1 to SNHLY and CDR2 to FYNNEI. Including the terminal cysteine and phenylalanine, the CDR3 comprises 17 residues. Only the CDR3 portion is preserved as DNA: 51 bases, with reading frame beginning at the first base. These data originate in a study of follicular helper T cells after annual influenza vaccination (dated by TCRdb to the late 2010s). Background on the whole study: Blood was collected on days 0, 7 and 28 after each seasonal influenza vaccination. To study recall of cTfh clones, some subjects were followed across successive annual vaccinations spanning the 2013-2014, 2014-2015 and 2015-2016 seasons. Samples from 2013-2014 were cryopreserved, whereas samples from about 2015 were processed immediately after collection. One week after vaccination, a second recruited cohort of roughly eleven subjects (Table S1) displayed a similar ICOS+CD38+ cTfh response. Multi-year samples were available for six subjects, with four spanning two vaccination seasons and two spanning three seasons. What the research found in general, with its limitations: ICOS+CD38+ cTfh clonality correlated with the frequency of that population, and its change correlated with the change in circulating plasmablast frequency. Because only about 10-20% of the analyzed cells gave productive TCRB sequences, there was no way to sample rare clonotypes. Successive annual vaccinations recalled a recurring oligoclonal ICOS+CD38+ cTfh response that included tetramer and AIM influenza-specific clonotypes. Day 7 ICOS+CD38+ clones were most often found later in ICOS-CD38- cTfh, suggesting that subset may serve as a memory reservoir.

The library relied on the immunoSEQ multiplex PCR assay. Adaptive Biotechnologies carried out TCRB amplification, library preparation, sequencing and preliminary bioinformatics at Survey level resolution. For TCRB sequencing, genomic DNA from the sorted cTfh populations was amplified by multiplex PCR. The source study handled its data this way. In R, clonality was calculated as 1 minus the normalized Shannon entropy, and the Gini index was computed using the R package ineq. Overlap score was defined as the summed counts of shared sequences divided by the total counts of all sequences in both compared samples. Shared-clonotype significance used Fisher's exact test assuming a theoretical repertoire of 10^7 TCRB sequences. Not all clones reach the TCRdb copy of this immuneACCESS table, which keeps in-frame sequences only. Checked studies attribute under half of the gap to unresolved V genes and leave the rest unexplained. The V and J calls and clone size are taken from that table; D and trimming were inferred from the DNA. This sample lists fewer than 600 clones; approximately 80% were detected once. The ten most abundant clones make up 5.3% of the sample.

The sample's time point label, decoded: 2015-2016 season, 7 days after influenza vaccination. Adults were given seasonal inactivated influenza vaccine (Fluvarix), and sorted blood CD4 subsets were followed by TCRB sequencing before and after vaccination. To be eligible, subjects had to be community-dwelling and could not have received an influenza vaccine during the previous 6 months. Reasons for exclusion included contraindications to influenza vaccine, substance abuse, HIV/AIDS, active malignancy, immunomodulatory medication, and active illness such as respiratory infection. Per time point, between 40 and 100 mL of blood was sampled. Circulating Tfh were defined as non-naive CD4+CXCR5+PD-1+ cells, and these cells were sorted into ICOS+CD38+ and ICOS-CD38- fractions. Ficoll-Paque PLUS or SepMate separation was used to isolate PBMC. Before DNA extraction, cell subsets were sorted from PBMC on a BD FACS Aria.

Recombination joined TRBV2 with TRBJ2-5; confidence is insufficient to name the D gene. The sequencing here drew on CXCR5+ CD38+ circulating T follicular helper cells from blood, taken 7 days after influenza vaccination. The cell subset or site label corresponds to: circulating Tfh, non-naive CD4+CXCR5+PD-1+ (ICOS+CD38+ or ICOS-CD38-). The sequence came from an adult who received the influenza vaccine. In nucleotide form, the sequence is TGTGCCAGCATCCGTCTCCGGGCGCAGACCGGACAAGAGACCCAGTACTTC. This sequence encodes CASIRLRAQTGQETQYF.